This section outlines one T cell receptor beta chain sequence together with its context. A junction end diverges from the germline sequence, so it may reflect a read error. With a J-beta primer mix and a sample-barcoded 5' primer, a second PCR ran about 7 to 12 cycles. TCRdb reprocessed the 5' RACE reads via MiXCR and lists one record per CDR3 protein. The top ten hold around 4% of the sample, which has over a million distinct CDR3 sequences, 35% to 45% seen once. The data derive from a study of blood T cells in healthy people across ages. The CDR3 loop spans 16 amino acids. In germline, CDR1 is LGHNA, CDR2 YSLEER.

The J gene is TRBJ1-4, the V gene TRBV4-3; D may be TRBD1 (6 bases). The sample consisted of blood. The origin of this receptor is a woman younger than 35 in good health. In nucleotides, the CDR3 is TGCGCCAGCGGCCAAGATGGGCAGGGGAGTAATGAAAAACTGTTTTTT. This gives the protein CASGQDGQGSNEKLFF.